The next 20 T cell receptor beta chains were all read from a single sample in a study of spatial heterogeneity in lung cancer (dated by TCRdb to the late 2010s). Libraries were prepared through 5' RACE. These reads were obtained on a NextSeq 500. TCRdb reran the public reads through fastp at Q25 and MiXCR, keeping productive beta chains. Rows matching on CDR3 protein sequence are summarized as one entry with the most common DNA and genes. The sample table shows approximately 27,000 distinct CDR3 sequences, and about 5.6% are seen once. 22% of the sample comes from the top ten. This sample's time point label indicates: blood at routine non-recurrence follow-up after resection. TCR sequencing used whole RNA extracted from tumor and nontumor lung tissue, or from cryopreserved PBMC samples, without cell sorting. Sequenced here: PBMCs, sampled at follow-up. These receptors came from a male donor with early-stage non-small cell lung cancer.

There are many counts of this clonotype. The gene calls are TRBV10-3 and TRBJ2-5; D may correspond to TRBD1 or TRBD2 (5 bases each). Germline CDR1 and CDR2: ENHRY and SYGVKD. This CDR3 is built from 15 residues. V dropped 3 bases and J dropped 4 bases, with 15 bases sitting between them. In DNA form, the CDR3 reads TGTGCCATCAGTGACCCCAGGGAGAACGGAGAGACCCAGTACTTC. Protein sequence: CAISDPRENGETQYF.

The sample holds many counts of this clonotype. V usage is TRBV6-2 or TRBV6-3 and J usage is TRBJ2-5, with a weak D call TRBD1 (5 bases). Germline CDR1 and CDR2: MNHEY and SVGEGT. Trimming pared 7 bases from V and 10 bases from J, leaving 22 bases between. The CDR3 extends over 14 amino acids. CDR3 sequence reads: CASTQGGTHLLQYF. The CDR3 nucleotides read TGTGCCAGCACCCAGGGCGGTACCCATCTGCTCCAGTACTTC.

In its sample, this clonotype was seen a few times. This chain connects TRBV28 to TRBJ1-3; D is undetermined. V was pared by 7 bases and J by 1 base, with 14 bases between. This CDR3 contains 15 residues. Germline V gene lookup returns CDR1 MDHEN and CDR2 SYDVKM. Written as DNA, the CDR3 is TGTGCCAGCACCACCGGGGAATGGTCTGGAAACACCATATATTTT. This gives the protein CASTTGEWSGNTIYF. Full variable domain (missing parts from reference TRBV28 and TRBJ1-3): DVKVTQSSRYLVKRTGEKVFLECVQDMDHENMFWYRQDPGLGLRLIYFSYDVKMKEKGDIPEGYSVSREKKERFSLILESASTNQTSMYLCASTTGEWSGNTIYFGEGSWLTVV.

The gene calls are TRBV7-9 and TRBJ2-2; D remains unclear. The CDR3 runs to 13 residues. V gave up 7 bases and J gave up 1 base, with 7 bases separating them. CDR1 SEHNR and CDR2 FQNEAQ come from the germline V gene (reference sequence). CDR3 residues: CASTVENTGELFF. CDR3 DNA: TGTGCCAGCACTGTTGAGAACACCGGGGAGCTGTTTTTT.

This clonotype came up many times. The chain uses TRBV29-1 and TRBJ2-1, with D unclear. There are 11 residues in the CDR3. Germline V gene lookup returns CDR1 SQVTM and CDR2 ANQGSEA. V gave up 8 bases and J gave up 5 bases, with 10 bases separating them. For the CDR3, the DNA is TGCAGCTTTTGGGATGACAATGAGCAGTTCTTC. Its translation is CSFWDDNEQFF.

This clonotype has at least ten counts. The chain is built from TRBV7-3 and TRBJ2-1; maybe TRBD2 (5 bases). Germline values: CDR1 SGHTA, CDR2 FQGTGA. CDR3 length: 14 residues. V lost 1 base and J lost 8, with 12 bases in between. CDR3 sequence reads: CASSLIGVFDEQFF. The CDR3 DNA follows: TGTGCCAGCAGCTTAATCGGGGTGTTCGATGAGCAGTTCTTC. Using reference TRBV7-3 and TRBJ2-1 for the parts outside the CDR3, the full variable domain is GAGVSQTPSNKVTEKGKYVELRCDPISGHTALYWYRQSLGQGPEFLIYFQGTGAADDSGLPNDRFFAVRPEGSVSTLKIQRTERGDSAVYLCASSLIGVFDEQFFGPGTRLTVL.

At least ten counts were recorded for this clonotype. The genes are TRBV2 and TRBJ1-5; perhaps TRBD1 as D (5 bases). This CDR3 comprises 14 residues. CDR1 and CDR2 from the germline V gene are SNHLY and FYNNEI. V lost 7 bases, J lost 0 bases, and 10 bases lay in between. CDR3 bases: TGTGCCAGCACCGACAGCCATAGCAATCAGCCCCAGCATTTT. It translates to CASTDSHSNQPQHF. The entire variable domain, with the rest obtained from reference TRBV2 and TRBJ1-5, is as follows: EPEVTQTPSHQVTQMGQEVILRCVPISNHLYFYWYRQILGQKVEFLVSFYNNEISEKSEIFDDQFSVERPDGSNFTLKIRSTKLEDSAMYFCASTDSHSNQPQHFGDGTRLSIL.

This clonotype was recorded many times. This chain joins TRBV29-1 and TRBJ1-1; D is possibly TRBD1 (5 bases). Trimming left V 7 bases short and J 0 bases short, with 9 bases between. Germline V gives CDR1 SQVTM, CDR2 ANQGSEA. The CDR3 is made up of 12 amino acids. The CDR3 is CSARGLNTEAFF. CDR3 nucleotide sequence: TGCAGCGCACGGGGGTTGAACACTGAAGCTTTCTTT.

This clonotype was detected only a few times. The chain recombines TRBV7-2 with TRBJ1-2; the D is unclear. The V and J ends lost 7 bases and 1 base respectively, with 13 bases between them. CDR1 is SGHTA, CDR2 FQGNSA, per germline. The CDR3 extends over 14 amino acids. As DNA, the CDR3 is TGTGCCAGCACCCAGAATACAGATAACTATGGCTACACCTTC. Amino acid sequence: CASTQNTDNYGYTF.

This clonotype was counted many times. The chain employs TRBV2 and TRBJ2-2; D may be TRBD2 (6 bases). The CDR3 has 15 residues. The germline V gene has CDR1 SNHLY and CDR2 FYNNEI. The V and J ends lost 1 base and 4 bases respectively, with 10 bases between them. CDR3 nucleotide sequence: TGTGCCAGCAGTGAAGGGGGAGGCATCACCGGGGAGCTGTTTTTT. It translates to CASSEGGGITGELFF.

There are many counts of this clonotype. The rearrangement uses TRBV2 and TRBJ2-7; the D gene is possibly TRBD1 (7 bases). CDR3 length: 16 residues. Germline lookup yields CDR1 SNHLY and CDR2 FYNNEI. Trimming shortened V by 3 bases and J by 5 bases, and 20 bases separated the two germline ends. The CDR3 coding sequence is TGTGCCAGCAGTGACAGGGGGGATATAAGGTCGGACGAGCAGTACGTC. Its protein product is CASSDRGDIRSDEQYV.

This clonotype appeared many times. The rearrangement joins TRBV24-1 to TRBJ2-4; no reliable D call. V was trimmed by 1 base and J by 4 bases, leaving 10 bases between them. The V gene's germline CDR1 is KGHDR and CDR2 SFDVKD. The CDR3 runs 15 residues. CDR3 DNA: TGTGCCACCAGTGATTTTGAAGGTGGAAAAAACATTCAGTACTTC. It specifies CATSDFEGGKNIQYF.

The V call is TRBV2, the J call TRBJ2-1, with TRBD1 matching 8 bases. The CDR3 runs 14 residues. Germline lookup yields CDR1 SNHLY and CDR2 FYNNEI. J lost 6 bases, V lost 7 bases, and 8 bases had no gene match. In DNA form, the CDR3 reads TGTGCCAGCACGAGGCAGGGGGCTTTCAATGAGCAGTTCTTC. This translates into CASTRQGAFNEQFF.

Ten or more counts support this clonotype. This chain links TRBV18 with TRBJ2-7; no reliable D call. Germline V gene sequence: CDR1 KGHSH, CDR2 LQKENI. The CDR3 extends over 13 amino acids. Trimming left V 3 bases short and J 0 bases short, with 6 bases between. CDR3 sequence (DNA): TGTGCCAGCTCACCCGCGAGCTCCTACGAGCAGTACGTC. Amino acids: CASSPASSYEQYV.

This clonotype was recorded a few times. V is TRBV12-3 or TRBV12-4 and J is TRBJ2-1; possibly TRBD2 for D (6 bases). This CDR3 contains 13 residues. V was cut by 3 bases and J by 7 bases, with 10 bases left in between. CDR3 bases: TGTGCCAGCAGTTTCGCTAGCGAGAATGAGCAGTTCTTC. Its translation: CASSFASENEQFF.

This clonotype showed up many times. The CDR3 sequence: CASSAQGAKIYGYTF. The CDR3 DNA reads as TGTGCCAGCTCAGCCCAGGGGGCGAAAATCTATGGCTACACCTTC. The J gene is TRBJ1-2, the V gene TRBV18; 8 bases are a match to TRBD1. In germline, CDR1 is KGHSH, CDR2 LQKENI. Unmatched junction bases numbered 9, after V lost 5 bases and J lost 4 bases. This CDR3 spans 15 amino acids.

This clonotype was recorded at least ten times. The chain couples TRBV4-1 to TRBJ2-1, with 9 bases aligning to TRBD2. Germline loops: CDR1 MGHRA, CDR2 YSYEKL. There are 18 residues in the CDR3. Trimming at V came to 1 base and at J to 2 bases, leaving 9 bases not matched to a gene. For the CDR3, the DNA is TGCGCCAGCAGCCAAGTCTCGGGACTAGCTGACCCCTACAATGAGCAGTTCTTC. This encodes CASSQVSGLADPYNEQFF.

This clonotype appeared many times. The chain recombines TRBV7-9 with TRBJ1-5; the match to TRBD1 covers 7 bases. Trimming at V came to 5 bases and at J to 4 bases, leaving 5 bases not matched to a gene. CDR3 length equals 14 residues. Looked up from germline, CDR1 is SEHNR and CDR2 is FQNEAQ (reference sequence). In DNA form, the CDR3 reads TGTGCCAGCAGCCCAGGGGGTGGGAATCAGCCCCAGCATTTT. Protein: CASSPGGGNQPQHF.

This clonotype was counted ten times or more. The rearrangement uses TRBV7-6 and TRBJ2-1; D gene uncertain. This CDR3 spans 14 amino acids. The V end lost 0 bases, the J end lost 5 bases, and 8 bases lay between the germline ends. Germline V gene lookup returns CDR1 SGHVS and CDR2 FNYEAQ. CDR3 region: CASSLAPSNNEQFF. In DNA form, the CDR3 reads TGTGCCAGCAGCTTAGCCCCCAGCAACAATGAGCAGTTCTTC. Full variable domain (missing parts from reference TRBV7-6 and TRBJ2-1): GAGVSQSPRYKVTKRGQDVALRCDPISGHVSLYWYRQALGQGPEFLTYFNYEAQQDKSGLPNDRFSAERPEGSISTLTIQRTEQRDSAMYRCASSLAPSNNEQFFGPGTRLTVL.

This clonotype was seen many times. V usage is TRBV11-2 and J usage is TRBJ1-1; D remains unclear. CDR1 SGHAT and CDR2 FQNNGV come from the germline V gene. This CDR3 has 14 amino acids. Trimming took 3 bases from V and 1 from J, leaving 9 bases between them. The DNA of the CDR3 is TGTGCCAGCAGCTTCTCCAGTACGAACACTGAAGCTTTCTTT. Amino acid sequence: CASSFSSTNTEAFF.